Sequencing of this T cell receptor (beta chain) was carried out in a study of OX40 agonist ivuxolimab in advanced cancers. Study background: Hepatocellular carcinoma, melanoma, renal cell or head and neck cancer affected the dose-escalation patients. Study conclusions and caveats: On average, a greater number of expanded clones characterised CD8+ T cells relative to CD4+.

The ends were cut back, 2 bases at V and 0 bases at J, with 4 bases in the middle. The V gene's germline CDR1 is GTSNPN and CDR2 SVGIG (reference sequence). The CDR3 has 12 residues. On cycle 4 day 1 and cycle 7 day 1, as well as at baseline, blood was sampled. Concerning this clone: Its target is not known.

TCRdb's copy holds only in-frame clones and misses some; the assay was immunoSEQ multiplex PCR. The sample holds around 80,000 clones; roughly 86% are singletons and the top ten take over 0.9%. The clonotype was recovered from an adult with an advanced solid tumor such as melanoma, head and neck, liver or kidney cancer. The genes are TRBV30 and TRBJ2-5; D is ambiguous. Source: CD4+ or CD8+ T cells sorted from blood, taken in a trial of the OX40 agonist ivuxolimab. The CDR3, as DNA: TGTGCCTGGAGTAGGTACCAAGAGACCCAGTACTTC. This gives the protein CAWSRYQETQYF.